This T cell receptor beta chain was documented in a study of shared clonotypes between healthy human individuals. Profiled with immunoSEQ multiplex PCR; TCRdb holds only in-frame clones, not every one. The sample carries some 2 million clones, approximately 94% recorded once. Germline lookup yields CDR1 PRHDT and CDR2 FYEKMQ (reference sequence). Trimming left V 5 bases short and J 7 bases short, with 17 bases between. The CDR3 spans 14 residues. Naive-designated CD8 cells lacked CD45RO, were positively enriched for CCR7, and omitted terminally differentiated effector memory CD45RA+ cells. Those who donated, Caucasian adults without exception, all lived in Nashville, Tennessee.

This sequence was found in a man between 18 and 35 years old in good health. The chain links TRBV13 to TRBJ1-2, with D hard to call. The sequencing sample was made of naive CD8+ T cells sorted from blood. CDR3 sequence: CASSPDREVAGYTF. The DNA of the CDR3 is TGTGCCAGCAGCCCCGACCGTGAAGTTGCTGGCTACACCTTC.